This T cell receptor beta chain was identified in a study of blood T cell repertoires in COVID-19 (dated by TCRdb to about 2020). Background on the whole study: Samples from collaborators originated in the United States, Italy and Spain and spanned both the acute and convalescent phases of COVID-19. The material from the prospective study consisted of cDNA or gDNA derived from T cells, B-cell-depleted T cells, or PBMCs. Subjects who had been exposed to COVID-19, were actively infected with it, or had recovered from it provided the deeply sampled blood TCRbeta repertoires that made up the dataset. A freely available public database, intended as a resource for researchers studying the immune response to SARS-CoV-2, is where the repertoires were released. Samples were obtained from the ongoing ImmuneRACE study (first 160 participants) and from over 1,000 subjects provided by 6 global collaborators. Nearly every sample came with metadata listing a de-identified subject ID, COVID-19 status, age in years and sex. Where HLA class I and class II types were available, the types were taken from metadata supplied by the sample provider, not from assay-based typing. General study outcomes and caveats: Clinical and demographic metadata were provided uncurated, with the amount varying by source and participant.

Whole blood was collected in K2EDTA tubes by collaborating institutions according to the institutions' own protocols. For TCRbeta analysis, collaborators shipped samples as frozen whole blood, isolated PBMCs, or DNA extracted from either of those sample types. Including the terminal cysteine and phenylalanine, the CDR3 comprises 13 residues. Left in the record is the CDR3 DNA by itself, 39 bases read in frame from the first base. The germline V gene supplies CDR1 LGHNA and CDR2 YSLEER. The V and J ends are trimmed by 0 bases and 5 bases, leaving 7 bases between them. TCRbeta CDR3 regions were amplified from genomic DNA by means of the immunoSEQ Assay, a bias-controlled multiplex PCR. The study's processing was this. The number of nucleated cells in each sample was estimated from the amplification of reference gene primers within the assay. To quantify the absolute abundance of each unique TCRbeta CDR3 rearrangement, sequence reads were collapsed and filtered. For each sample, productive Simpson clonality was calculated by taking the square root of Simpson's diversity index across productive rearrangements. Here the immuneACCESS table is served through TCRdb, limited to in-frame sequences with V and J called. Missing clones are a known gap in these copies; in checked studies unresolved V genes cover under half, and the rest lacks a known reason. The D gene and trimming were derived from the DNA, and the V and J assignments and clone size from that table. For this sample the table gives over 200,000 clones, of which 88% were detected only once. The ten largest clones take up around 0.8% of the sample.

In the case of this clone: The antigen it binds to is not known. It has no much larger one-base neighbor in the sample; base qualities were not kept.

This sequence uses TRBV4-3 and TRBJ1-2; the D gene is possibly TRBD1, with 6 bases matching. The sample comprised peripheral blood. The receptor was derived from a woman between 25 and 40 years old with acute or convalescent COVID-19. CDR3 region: CASSQDQGYGYTF. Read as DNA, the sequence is TGCGCCAGCAGCCAAGATCAGGGGTATGGCTACACCTTC.